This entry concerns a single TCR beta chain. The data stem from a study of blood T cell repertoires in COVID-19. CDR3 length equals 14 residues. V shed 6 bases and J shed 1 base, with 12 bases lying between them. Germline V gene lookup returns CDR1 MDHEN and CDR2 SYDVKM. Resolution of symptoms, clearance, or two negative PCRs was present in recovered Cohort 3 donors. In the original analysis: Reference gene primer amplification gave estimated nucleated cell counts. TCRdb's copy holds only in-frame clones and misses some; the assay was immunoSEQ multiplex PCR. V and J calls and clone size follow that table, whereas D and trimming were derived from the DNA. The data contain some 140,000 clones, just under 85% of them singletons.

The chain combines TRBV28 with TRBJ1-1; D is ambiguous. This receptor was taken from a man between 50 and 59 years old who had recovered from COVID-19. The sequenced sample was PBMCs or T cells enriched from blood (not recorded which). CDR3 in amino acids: CASSKTNPNTEAFF. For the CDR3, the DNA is TGTGCCAGCAGCAAGACAAACCCGAACACTGAAGCTTTCTTT.